These 5 T cell receptor beta chains originate from one sample sequenced in a study of CD8+ T cells in alopecia areata. The sample's treatment: oral pan-JAK inhibitor, 5-10 mg twice daily. RNA was isolated and reverse transcribed to cDNA, the sequencing template. Clones were sequenced by immunoSEQ multiplex PCR, and TCRdb holds only the in-frame ones, with some missing. The sample includes 90,000 to 130,000 clones, about three fifths of them seen just once. The sample was CD8+ T cells sorted from blood, taken at week 24, from a patient treated with tofacitinib. The receptor source for this set is a human donor with alopecia areata.

This clone was detected only a few times. V usage is TRBV7-2 and J usage is TRBJ1-6; D not certain. V lost 2 bases, J lost 8 bases, and 4 bases lay in between. Germline CDR1 and CDR2: SGHTA and FQGNSA. CDR3 length equals 12 residues. DNA for the CDR3: TGTGCCAGCAGCTTACAGGATTCACCCCTCCACTTT. Encoded protein: CASSLQDSPLHF.

The chain recombines TRBV13 with TRBJ2-6; TRBD1 aligns across 7 bases. The CDR3 has 16 amino acids. Germline V gene lookup returns CDR1 PRHDT and CDR2 FYEKMQ (reference sequence). V gave up 4 bases and J gave up 4 bases; unmatched junction bases: 7. The CDR3 loop reads CASSSPTGTGANVLTF. CDR3 coding DNA: TGTGCCAGCAGCTCACCGACAGGGACCGGGGCCAACGTCCTGACTTTC.

The chain links TRBV9 to TRBJ2-6; TRBD1 might be the D (6 bases). V lost 4 bases and J 1 base, leaving 18 bases between the germline ends. CDR3 length: 18 residues. Germline V CDR1 and CDR2: SGDLS, YYNGEE. This CDR3 reads CASSLNRELRSGANVLTF. Written as DNA, the CDR3 is TGTGCCAGCAGCCTCAACAGGGAACTGAGGTCTGGGGCCAACGTCCTGACTTTC.

This chain connects TRBV27 to TRBJ2-4; TRBD1 might be the D (6 bases). Germline V gene lookup returns CDR1 MNHEY and CDR2 SMNVEV (reference sequence). V shed 3 bases and J shed 0 bases, with 9 bases lying between them. CDR3 length: 15 residues. For the CDR3, the DNA is TGTGCCAGCAGTTTGGCCAGGGGAGCCAAAAACATTCAGTACTTC. As protein: CASSLARGAKNIQYF.

The rearrangement uses TRBV30 and TRBJ2-5, with unresolved D. V was pared by 2 bases and J by 2 bases, with 9 bases between. The CDR3 covers 13 residues. CDR1 and CDR2 (germline): GTSNPN, SVGIG (reference sequence). CDR3 sequence (DNA): TGTGCCTGGAGTCGGAAGGTTCAAGAGACCCAGTACTTC. Amino acid sequence: CAWSRKVQETQYF.